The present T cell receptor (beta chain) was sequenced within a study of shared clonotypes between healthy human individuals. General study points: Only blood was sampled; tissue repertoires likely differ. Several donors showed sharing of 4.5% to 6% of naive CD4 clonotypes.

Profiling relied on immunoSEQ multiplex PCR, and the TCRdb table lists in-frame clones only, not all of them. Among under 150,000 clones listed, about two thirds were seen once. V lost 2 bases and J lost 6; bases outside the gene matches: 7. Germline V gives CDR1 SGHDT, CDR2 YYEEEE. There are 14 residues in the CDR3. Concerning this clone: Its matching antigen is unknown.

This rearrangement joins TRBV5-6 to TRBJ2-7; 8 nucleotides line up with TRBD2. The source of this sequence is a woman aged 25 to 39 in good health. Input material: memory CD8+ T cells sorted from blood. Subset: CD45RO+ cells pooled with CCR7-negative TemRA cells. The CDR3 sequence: CASSLAGARTEQYF. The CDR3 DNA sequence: TGTGCCAGCAGCTTAGCGGGAGCAAGGACCGAGCAGTACTTC.